This T cell receptor (beta chain) was captured by sequencing in a study of T cell clones after liver transplantation. This clone came up a few times. Sequencing used immunoSEQ multiplex PCR; TCRdb keeps in-frame clones, though not all of them. The table includes approximately 100,000 clones, about 80% detected once. Germline CDR1 and CDR2: SSHAT and FNYEAQ (reference sequence). The V segment lost 5 bases and the J segment 9 bases; nucleotides outside the gene matches: 6. CDR3 length equals 14 residues. The input for sequencing was CD4+ T cells from blood, taken around 48 months after liver transplant. The sequence came from a human patient who received a liver transplant. Some T cells may have come from the graft donor. V usage is TRBV7-7 and J usage is TRBJ2-1; 11 bases align to TRBD1. The DNA of the CDR3 is TGTGCCAGCAGCCAGGGGGGACAGGGGGTTGAGCAGTTCTTC. Its translation: CASSQGGQGVEQFF.